This T cell receptor (beta chain) was identified in a study of graft-versus-host responses after intestinal transplantation. About the research overall: All recipients got anti-thymocyte globulin induction, then tacrolimus and steroids for three to four years.

Broader study findings: Early post-transplant HvG declines showed an association with peak circulating GvH clone levels. Subjects displaying graft-donor T cell macrochimerism possessed elevated graft-versus-host to host-versus-graft clonal ratios inside allografts. Researchers found GvH clones in recipient marrow, and some showed up first in ileum or blood.

Assay used: immunoSEQ multiplex PCR; TCRdb lists only in-frame clones, some missing. Of 85,000 to 100,000 clones in the sample, approximately 94% were seen once. Concerning this clone itself: No antigen is known for it.

The sequence was collected from a human donor who received an intestinal transplant. The input for sequencing was unstimulated CD8+ T cells sorted from spleen or lymph node cells, taken before intestinal transplant.

The CDR3 nucleotides read TGTGCCAGCGGCGGGGAGTCCTGGGGGGAGACCCAGTACTTC. Amino acids: CASGGESWGETQYF. J is TRBJ2-5 and V is TRBV5-6; TRBD2 might be the D (6 bases). V lost 7 bases to trimming and J lost 5 bases, with 18 bases between them. Germline V gene data show CDR1 as SGHDT and CDR2 as YYEEEE. The CDR3 consists of 14 residues.